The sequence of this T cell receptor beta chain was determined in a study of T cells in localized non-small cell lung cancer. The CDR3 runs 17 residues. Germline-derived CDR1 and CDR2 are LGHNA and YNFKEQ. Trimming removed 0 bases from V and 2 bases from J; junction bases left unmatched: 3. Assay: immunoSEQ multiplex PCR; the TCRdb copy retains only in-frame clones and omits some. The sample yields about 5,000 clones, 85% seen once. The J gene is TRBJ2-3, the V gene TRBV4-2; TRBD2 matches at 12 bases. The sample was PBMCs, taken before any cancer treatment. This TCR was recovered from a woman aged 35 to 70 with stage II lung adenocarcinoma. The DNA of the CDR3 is TGTGCCAGCAGCCAAGAACTAGCGGGAGGTTTCACAGATACGCAGTATTTT. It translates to CASSQELAGGFTDTQYF.